The present T cell receptor (beta chain) was sequenced within a study of blood T cell repertoires in COVID-19. Study context: Whether acute or convalescent, the COVID-19 samples came from the United States, Italy and Spain.

Clones were read by immunoSEQ multiplex PCR, and TCRdb kept only the in-frame ones, dropping some. The table has 210,000 or so clones, roughly four fifths seen once; the top ten hold nearly 5%. In its sample, this clone was seen a few times. Study members were between about 18 and 89 years old and lived in approximately 25 US regions. Categorization into cohorts depended on clinical history that participants reported. All exposed participants met a person with COVID-19 within 2 weeks before entering the study. The TCR was taken from a woman in her 50s who had been exposed to COVID-19. The material sequenced was PBMCs or T cells enriched from blood (not recorded which).

The CDR3 region is CASSLASAREGYTF. CDR3 DNA sequence: TGTGCCAGCAGCTTAGCGTCGGCCCGGGAAGGCTACACCTTC. The chain carries TRBV7-9 and TRBJ1-2; D unclear. There are 14 residues in the CDR3. The germline V gene has CDR1 SEHNR and CDR2 FQNEAQ (reference sequence). Trimming removed 0 bases at V and 8 bases at J, with 13 bases between.